This entry lists 14 T cell receptor beta chains sequenced from one sample in a study of liver allograft versus peripheral blood T cells. Study background: T cell receptor repertoires in transplanted livers were compared with those in recipients' peripheral blood.

TCRdb reprocessed the reads via MiXCR and lists one record per CDR3 protein. Of about 4,000 distinct CDR3 sequences in the sample, 15% were seen once. The receptor source for this set is a human patient who had a liver transplant. Some of the T cells may derive from the graft donor.

In its sample, this clonotype was seen a few times. The chain recombines TRBV7-9 with TRBJ2-3; possible D gene TRBD2, 6 bases. The CDR3 loop spans 13 amino acids. Trimming took off 8 bases at V and 3 bases at J, with 12 bases between the two ends. CDR1 and CDR2 from the germline V gene are SEHNR and FQNEAQ (reference sequence). This chain's CDR3 is CASHSGGTDTQYF. CDR3 in DNA: TGTGCCAGCCACTCCGGGGGAACAGATACGCAGTATTTT.

By sample share, this clonotype is medium-sized. The chain carries TRBV24-1 and TRBJ1-6; unclear D gene. The V gene's germline CDR1 is KGHDR and CDR2 SFDVKD. Trimming stripped 4 bases from V and 9 bases from J, with 12 bases between. The CDR3 contains 14 residues. The CDR3 reads CATSESAPGSPLHF. DNA for the CDR3: TGTGCCACCAGTGAATCCGCCCCGGGTTCACCCCTCCACTTT.

This clonotype rates as medium-sized. CDR3 DNA sequence: TGTGCCAGCAGCTTGGAACTAAGTTCCTACGAGCAGTACTTC. Translating gives CASSLELSSYEQYF. This chain connects TRBV5-6 to TRBJ2-7; D call uncertain. Germline CDR1 and CDR2: SGHDT and YYEEEE. V lost 0 bases, J lost 1 base, and 8 bases lay in between. The CDR3 is 14 amino acids.

This clonotype was recorded a few times. The rearrangement links TRBV20-1 to TRBJ1-2; TRBD1 aligns across 7 bases. Germline V CDR1 and CDR2: DFQATT, SNEGSKA (reference sequence). The length of the CDR3 is 15 residues. With 0 bases clipped from V and 8 bases from J, the junction kept 12 bases outside the gene matches. The CDR3 DNA reads TGCAGTGCTAGAGATCTTCGCACAGGGGACAACGGCTACACCTTC. This encodes CSARDLRTGDNGYTF.

Only a few counts were recorded for this clonotype. The V call is TRBV20-1, the J call TRBJ2-1; 9 nucleotides agree with TRBD2. The V gene's germline CDR1 is DFQATT and CDR2 SNEGSKA (reference sequence). There are 13 residues in the CDR3. V lost 5 bases, J lost 9 bases, and 8 bases stayed unmatched. This chain's CDR3 is CSALAGSLGEQFF. CDR3 bases: TGCAGTGCTCTAGCGGGATCTCTGGGTGAGCAGTTCTTC.

In regard to this clonotype: This may stem from a read error, because a much larger clone lies one nucleotide away. This rearrangement joins TRBV18 to TRBJ2-7; maybe TRBD1 (6 bases). This CDR3 is built from 13 residues. Germline CDR1 and CDR2: KGHSH and LQKENI. The CDR3 region has the DNA TGTGCCATCTCACTTTTAGGGACACAAGAGCAGTACTTC. Protein product: CAISLLGTQEQYF.

Relative to its sample, this clonotype is medium-sized. The chain combines TRBV28 with TRBJ2-7, with D possibly TRBD2 on 6 matching bases. V lost 8 bases and J 0 bases, leaving 20 bases between the germline ends. This CDR3 spans 16 amino acids. The germline gives CDR1 MDHEN, CDR2 SYDVKM. The CDR3 DNA is TGTGCCAGCCTTGAGGGCGGGACCCGATCCTCCTACGAGCAGTACTTC. Translation: CASLEGGTRSSYEQYF. Supplemented by reference TRBV28 and TRBJ2-7, the full variable domain reads DVKVTQSSRYLVKRTGEKVFLECVQDMDHENMFWYRQDPGLGLRLIYFSYDVKMKEKGDIPEGYSVSREKKERFSLILESASTNQTSMYLCASLEGGTRSSYEQYFGPGTRLTVT.

This clonotype is labeled medium-sized. This chain joins TRBV12-3 or TRBV12-4 and TRBJ2-1, with 9 nucleotides matching TRBD1. The CDR3 has 18 residues. V trimming: 2 bases; J trimming: 9 bases; junction bases outside the gene matches: 17. CDR3 protein: CASSLIQGAEGRRGEQFF. In DNA form, the CDR3 reads TGTGCCAGCAGTTTAATACAGGGGGCAGAGGGTAGGCGTGGTGAGCAGTTCTTC.

There are a few counts of this clonotype. This chain joins TRBV20-1 and TRBJ1-4; TRBD1 matches 7 bases. CDR1 and CDR2 (germline): DFQATT, SNEGSKA (reference sequence). Losses at the gene ends were 4 bases for V and 3 bases for J; bases not matched to a gene: 8. The CDR3 runs 15 residues. The CDR3 is CSAIPGQFANEKLFF. In DNA, the CDR3 is TGCAGTGCTATCCCGGGACAGTTCGCTAATGAAAAACTGTTTTTT.

By sample fraction, this clonotype is medium-sized. The chain is built from TRBV11-2 and TRBJ2-5; D call uncertain. Germline V gene lookup returns CDR1 SGHAT and CDR2 FQNNGV. There are 15 residues in the CDR3. Trimming shortened V by 1 base and J by 5 bases, and 14 bases separated the two germline ends. CDR3 protein: CASSLGGLPAETQYF. CDR3 in DNA: TGTGCCAGCAGCTTAGGCGGTCTCCCCGCTGAGACCCAGTACTTC.

This clonotype is classed as medium-sized. The chain joins TRBV7-9 to TRBJ2-7; no clear D. V was clipped by 1 base and J by 0 bases, with 7 bases between them. CDR3 length: 14 amino acids. Germline V lookup: CDR1 SEHNR, CDR2 FQNEAQ (reference sequence). The CDR3 nucleotides are TGTGCCAGCAGCTTAGGGACGGGCTCCTACGAGCAGTACTTC. This gives the protein CASSLGTGSYEQYF.

This clonotype is labeled as large. The genes are TRBV29-1 and TRBJ1-2, with D possibly matching TRBD1 (6 bases). V lost 3 bases to trimming and J lost 8 bases, with 13 bases between them. The length of the CDR3 is 12 residues. Germline CDR1 SQVTM, CDR2 ANQGSEA. The CDR3 region has the DNA TGCAGCGTTGACAGGGGAAGAGGCGGCTACACCTTC. Translated, it gives CSVDRGRGGYTF. Supplemented by reference TRBV29-1 and TRBJ1-2, the full variable domain reads SAVISQKPSRDICQRGTSLTIQCQVDSQVTMMFWYRQQPGQSLTLIATANQGSEATYESGFVIDKFPISRPNLTFSTLTVSNMSPEDSSIYLCSVDRGRGGYTFGSGTRLTVV.

This clonotype ranks as medium-sized. The chain employs TRBV5-4 and TRBJ2-3, with D maybe TRBD2 (5 bases). V lost 0 bases, J lost 5 bases, and 10 bases lay in between. This CDR3 has 14 residues. Germline V gene sequence: CDR1 SGHNT, CDR2 YYREEE (reference sequence). CDR3 residues: CASSLELRGDTQYF. In nucleotides, the CDR3 is TGTGCCAGCAGCTTGGAACTACGGGGAGATACGCAGTATTTT.

By sample fraction, this clonotype is medium-sized. This chain joins TRBV10-3 and TRBJ2-3, with a tentative D call TRBD2 (7 bases). CDR1 and CDR2 from the germline V gene are ENHRY and SYGVKD. The CDR3 runs to 13 residues. V shed 11 bases and J shed 1 base, with 13 bases lying between them. The CDR3 reads CASGAGGTDTQYF. The DNA of the CDR3 is TGTGCCTCAGGGGCGGGGGGCACAGATACGCAGTATTTT.